Presented here are 11 T cell receptor beta chains from one specimen sequenced in a study of blood T cell repertoires in COVID-19 (dated by TCRdb to the early 2020s). Libraries were built with the immunoSEQ multiplex PCR assay. TCRdb carries this immuneACCESS record with in-frame sequences only. Its versions omit some clonotypes, under half of them owing to an unresolved V gene in the studies checked, with the rest unexplained. The sample table records around 68,000 clones; more than 80% of these occur just once. Together, the top ten hold approximately 2.9% of the sample. The sample comprised peripheral blood. The receptors shown here come from a man between 50 and 59 years old with acute or convalescent COVID-19.

The CDR3 region is CASSPDRGNTEAFF. The DNA of the CDR3 is TGTGCCAGCTCACCGGACAGGGGAAACACTGAAGCTTTCTTT. V usage is TRBV18 and J usage is TRBJ1-1; 9 bases are a match to TRBD1. With 3 bases clipped from V and 2 bases from J, the junction kept 1 base outside the gene matches. The CDR3 contains 14 residues. Germline-derived CDR1 and CDR2 are KGHSH and LQKENI. Looking up the rest from reference TRBV18 and TRBJ1-1 gives the full variable domain: NAGVMQNPRHLVRRRGQEARLRCSPMKGHSHVYWYRQLPEEGLKFMVYLQKENIIDESGMPKERFSAEFPKEGPSILRIQQVVRGDSAAYFCASSPDRGNTEAFFGQGTRLTVV.

The chain carries TRBV11-2 and TRBJ1-1; no definite D call. Germline V gene sequence: CDR1 SGHAT, CDR2 FQNNGV. The CDR3 runs 13 residues. V was cut by 8 bases and J by 2 bases, with 12 bases left in between. DNA of the CDR3: TGTGCCAGCGGTATGTCTACCAACACTGAAGCTTTCTTT. Translated, it gives CASGMSTNTEAFF.

This clone showed up just once. The chain uses TRBV6-6 and TRBJ2-2; TRBD1 is a possible D gene (6 bases). CDR1 is MNHNY, CDR2 SVGAGI, per germline (reference sequence). The CDR3 is made up of 13 amino acids. V lost 7 bases and J lost 4, with 10 bases in between. CDR3 DNA sequence: TGTGCCAGCAAACTGGACAGCACCGGGGAGCTGTTTTTT. It codes for CASKLDSTGELFF.

This rearrangement joins TRBV27 to TRBJ1-1; unclear D gene. Trimming pared 5 bases from V and 2 bases from J, leaving 21 bases between. The germline gives CDR1 MNHEY, CDR2 SMNVEV (reference sequence). The CDR3 has 17 amino acids. CDR3 amino acids: CASSPSPQMRVNTEAFF. In DNA form, the CDR3 reads TGTGCCAGCAGTCCATCGCCCCAAATGAGGGTTAACACTGAAGCTTTCTTT.

This clone was counted once. The chain combines TRBV7-9 with TRBJ1-5; D unclear. Germline V lookup: CDR1 SEHNR, CDR2 FQNEAQ (reference sequence). With 1 base removed from V and 2 bases from J, the gap between germline ends came to 15 bases. This CDR3 contains 17 residues. The CDR3 DNA follows: TGTGCCAGCAGCTTAGGTAGGTTCGGGGAAGGCAATCAGCCCCAGCATTTT. Translation: CASSLGRFGEGNQPQHF. Looking up the rest from reference TRBV7-9 and TRBJ1-5 gives the full variable domain: DTGVSQNPRHKITKRGQNVTFRCDPISEHNRLYWYRQTLGQGPEFLTYFQNEAQLEKSRLLSDRFSAERPKGSFSTLEIQRTEQGDSAMYLCASSLGRFGEGNQPQHFGDGTRLSIL.

This chain uses TRBV9 with TRBJ2-7; no clear D gene. The CDR3 contains 15 residues. Germline V CDR1 and CDR2: SGDLS, YYNGEE. Between the trimmed V and J ends, which lost 0 bases and 1 base, there was a span of 11 bases. The CDR3 loop is CASSVGGLPSYEQYF. CDR3 sequence (DNA): TGTGCCAGCAGCGTAGGTGGCTTACCTTCCTACGAGCAGTACTTC.

The chain carries TRBV18 and TRBJ2-1; the match to TRBD1 covers 8 bases. The CDR3 covers 19 residues. V shed 0 bases, J shed 0 bases, and the junction held 10 bases outside the gene matches. CDR1 and CDR2 from the germline V gene are KGHSH and LQKENI. CDR3 in DNA: TGTGCCAGCTCACCACCGCTGCTCACAGGGGGAAGCTCCTACAATGAGCAGTTCTTC. Translation: CASSPPLLTGGSSYNEQFF.

This chain connects TRBV18 to TRBJ2-1, with 7 bases identical to TRBD2. Trimming at V came to 3 bases and at J to 0 bases, leaving 14 bases not matched to a gene. This CDR3 is built from 19 residues. CDR1 KGHSH and CDR2 LQKENI come from the germline V gene. DNA of the CDR3: TGTGCCAGCTCACCGTTCGCTAGCGGAGGTAGAAGCTCCTACAATGAGCAGTTCTTC. Protein: CASSPFASGGRSSYNEQFF.

The chain has TRBV11-3 and TRBJ1-2; TRBD1 might be the D (5 bases). The germline V and J ends were trimmed by 0 bases and 4 bases, with 9 bases remaining between them. Germline V CDR1 and CDR2: SGHNT, YENEEA. This CDR3 is 14 amino acids long. The chain's CDR3 is CASSLDGQGYGYTF. In DNA form, the CDR3 reads TGTGCCAGCAGCTTAGATGGTCAGGGCTATGGCTACACCTTC.

The genes are TRBV4-3 and TRBJ2-1; tentative D call: TRBD2 (5 bases). With 1 base removed from V and 10 bases from J, the gap between germline ends came to 17 bases. This CDR3 comprises 15 residues. Germline V lookup: CDR1 LGHNA, CDR2 YSLEER. The CDR3 protein is CASSQVRLAFQEQFF. In DNA, the CDR3 is TGCGCCAGCAGCCAAGTGAGGCTAGCCTTCCAAGAGCAGTTCTTC.

In its sample, this clone was seen a few times. The J gene is TRBJ2-7, the V gene TRBV15; TRBD2 matches 11 bases. The V gene end was trimmed by 0 bases and the J gene end by 4 bases; junction bases not matched to a gene: 5. Germline V gives CDR1 LNHNV, CDR2 YYDKDF (reference sequence). This CDR3 contains 16 residues. CDR3: CATSRDLASGRYEQYF. The CDR3 DNA follows: TGTGCCACCAGCAGAGATCTGGCTAGCGGGAGGTACGAGCAGTACTTC.